This TCR beta chain was identified during a study of blood T cell repertoires in COVID-19 (TCRdb year 2020). Looking at the study overall: Samples from collaborators originated in the United States, Italy and Spain and spanned both the acute and convalescent phases of COVID-19. The material from the prospective study consisted of cDNA or gDNA derived from T cells, B-cell-depleted T cells, or PBMCs. Deeply sampled blood TCRbeta repertoires from subjects exposed to, actively infected with, or recovered from COVID-19 were included in the dataset. A freely available public database, intended as a resource for researchers studying the immune response to SARS-CoV-2, is where the repertoires were released. The samples were drawn from the first 160 participants of the ongoing ImmuneRACE study and from some 1,300 subjects provided by 6 global collaborators. A de-identified subject ID, COVID-19 status, age in years and sex were almost always included in the sample metadata. Where available, HLA class I and class II types were taken from metadata supplied by the sample provider and were not determined by assay-based typing.

General findings and caveats noted by the study authors: How much clinical and demographic metadata was included differed by source and by participant, and the metadata was provided uncurated.

For this clone: Its antigen is still unknown. Base qualities are not at hand, and no much larger clone is one base apart.

The collaborating institutions used their own protocols to collect whole blood in K2EDTA tubes. Collaborator samples were shipped for TCRbeta analysis as frozen whole blood, isolated PBMCs, or DNA extracted from either sample type. The germline ends are 10 bases apart after V is trimmed by 4 bases and J by 0 bases. The germline V gene yields LGHNA for CDR1 and YSLEER for CDR2. The CDR3 runs 15 amino acids, cysteine and phenylalanine included. This entry keeps only the CDR3 DNA: 45 bases, framed from base 1. TCRbeta CDR3 regions were amplified from genomic DNA using the immunoSEQ Assay, a bias-controlled multiplex PCR. As for the original processing: The number of nucleated cells in each sample was estimated from the amplification of reference gene primers within the assay. Sequence reads were collapsed and filtered to measure the absolute abundance of every unique TCRbeta CDR3 rearrangement. Productive Simpson clonality was computed per sample as the square root of Simpson's diversity index over productive rearrangements. TCRdb provides this immuneACCESS table in a form limited to in-frame rearrangements. Some clones are lacking; in checked studies, under half of them reflect an unresolved V gene, and why the rest are absent is not known. The DNA gave D and trimming, while V, J and clone size come from that table. For this sample there are approximately 80,000 clones; approximately 86% appear just once. The ten largest clones take up roughly 5% of the sample.

Sequencing used peripheral blood. The receptor's source is a man aged 40-50 years with acute or convalescent COVID-19. The V and J genes are TRBV4-3 and TRBJ2-1, with no confidently assigned D gene. The CDR3 protein is CASSLQSFSYNEQFF. The DNA sequence is as follows: TGCGCCAGCAGCCTACAGAGTTTCTCCTACAATGAGCAGTTCTTC.